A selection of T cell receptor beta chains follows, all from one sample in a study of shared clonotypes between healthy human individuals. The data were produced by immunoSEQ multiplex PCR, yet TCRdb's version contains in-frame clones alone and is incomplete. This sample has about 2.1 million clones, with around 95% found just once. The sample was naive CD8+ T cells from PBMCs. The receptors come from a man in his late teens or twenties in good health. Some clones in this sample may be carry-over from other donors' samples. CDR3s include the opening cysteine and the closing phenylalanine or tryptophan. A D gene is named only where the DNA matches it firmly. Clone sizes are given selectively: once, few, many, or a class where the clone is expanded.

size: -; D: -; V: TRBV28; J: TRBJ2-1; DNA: TGTGCCAGCAGTTTAGACAGGCTGAATGAGCAGTTCTTC; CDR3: CASSLDRLNEQFF
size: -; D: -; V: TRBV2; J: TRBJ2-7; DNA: TGTGCCAGCAAGGGAGCCGGGACTCCCGCTGGGGAGCAGTACTTC; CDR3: CASKGAGTPAGEQYF
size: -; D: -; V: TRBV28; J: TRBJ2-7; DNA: TGTGCCAGCAGTTCACATGCACCCCGTCAGTACTTC; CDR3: CASSSHAPRQYF
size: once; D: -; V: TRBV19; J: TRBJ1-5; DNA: TGTGCCAGTAGTATAGTTCCAGGGAGCAATCAGCCCCAGCATTTT; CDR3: CASSIVPGSNQPQHF
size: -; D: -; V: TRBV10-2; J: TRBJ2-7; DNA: TGCGCCAGCAGACTGCGTGGGCCCACCTACGAGCAGTACTTC; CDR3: CASRLRGPTYEQYF
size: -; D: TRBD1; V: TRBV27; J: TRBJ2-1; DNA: TGTGCCAGCAGTTTCTTGGGACAGGGAAATGAGCAGTTCTTC; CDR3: CASSFLGQGNEQFF
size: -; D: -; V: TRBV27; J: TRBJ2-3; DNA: TGTGCCAGCAGTTTATTCCCGGATGGCACAGATACGCAGTATTTT; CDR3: CASSLFPDGTDTQYF
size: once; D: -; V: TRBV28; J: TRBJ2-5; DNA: TGTGCCAGTGGTACCGGCAGGGTCTACCAAGAGACCCAGTACTTC; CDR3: CASGTGRVYQETQYF
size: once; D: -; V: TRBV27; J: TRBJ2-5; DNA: TGTGCCAGCAGTTCCGAAGCGGCGGTCCAAGAGACCCAGTACTTC; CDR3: CASSSEAAVQETQYF
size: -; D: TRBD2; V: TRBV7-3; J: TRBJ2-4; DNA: TGTGCCAGCAGCCTAAACCCCTGGGGGGGGACTACCAGCGATTTTGACATTCAGTACTTC; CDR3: CASSLNPWGGTTSDFDIQYF
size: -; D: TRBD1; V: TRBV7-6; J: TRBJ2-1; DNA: TGTGCCAGCAGCTCGGGACAGGGGGCGCGCAATGAGCAGTTCTTC; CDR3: CASSSGQGARNEQFF
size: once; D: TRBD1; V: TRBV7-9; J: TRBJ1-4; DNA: TGTGCCAGCAGCCGAAATACAGGGGAGGGTAATGAAAAACTGTTTTTT; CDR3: CASSRNTGEGNEKLFF
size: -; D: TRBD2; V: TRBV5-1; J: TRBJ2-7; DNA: TGCGCCAGCAGCCCATCCATAGCGGGACCTTCCTACGAGCAGTACTTC; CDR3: CASSPSIAGPSYEQYF
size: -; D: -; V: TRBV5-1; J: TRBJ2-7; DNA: TGCGCCAGCAGCTCGCGGGCCGGTTATTCCTACGAGCAGTACTTC; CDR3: CASSSRAGYSYEQYF
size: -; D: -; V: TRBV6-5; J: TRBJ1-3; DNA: TGTGCCAGCAGTTACCCCTTTTCTGAGGATGGAAACACCATATATTTT; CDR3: CASSYPFSEDGNTIYF
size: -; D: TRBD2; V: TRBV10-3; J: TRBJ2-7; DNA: TGTGCCATCAGTGGGACTAGCGGGAGTGGCTACGAGCAGTACTTC; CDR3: CAISGTSGSGYEQYF
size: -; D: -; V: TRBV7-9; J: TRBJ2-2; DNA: TGTGCCAGCAGGAGTCAGAACACCGGGGAGCTGTTTTTT; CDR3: CASRSQNTGELFF
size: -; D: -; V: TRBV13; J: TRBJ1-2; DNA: TGTGCCAGCAGCAAATCCGGGACAAGCGGTGGCTACACCTTC; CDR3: CASSKSGTSGGYTF
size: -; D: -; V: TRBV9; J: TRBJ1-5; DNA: TGTGCCAGCAGCGTTAGGGGCCTAAACCCCAATCAGCCCCAGCATTTT; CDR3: CASSVRGLNPNQPQHF
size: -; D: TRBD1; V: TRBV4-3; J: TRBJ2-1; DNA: TGCGCCAGCAGCCCAGGGACAGGGGGCATCAATGAGCAGTTCTTC; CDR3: CASSPGTGGINEQFF
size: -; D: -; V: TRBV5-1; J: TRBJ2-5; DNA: TGCGCCAGCAGCTTGGCCGGTGGAGGGAGGGAGACCCAGTACTTC; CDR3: CASSLAGGGRETQYF
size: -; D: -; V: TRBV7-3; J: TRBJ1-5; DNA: TGTGCCAGCAGCGTAGGGGTTGGTCAGCCCCAGCATTTT; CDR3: CASSVGVGQPQHF
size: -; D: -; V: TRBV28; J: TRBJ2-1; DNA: TGTGCCAGCAGTTCACAGGGGGGGTGGAATGAGCAGTTCTTC; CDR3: CASSSQGGWNEQFF
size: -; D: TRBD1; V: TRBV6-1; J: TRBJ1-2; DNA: TGTGCCAGCAGTGAAAGAACAGGGGATGGCTATGGCTACACCTTC; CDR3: CASSERTGDGYGYTF
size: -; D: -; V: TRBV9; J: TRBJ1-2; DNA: TGTGCCAGCAGCGTAGTGTCAGGGGCTAACTATGGCTACACCTTC; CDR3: CASSVVSGANYGYTF
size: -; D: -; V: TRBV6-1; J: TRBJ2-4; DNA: TGTGCCAGCAGTGACCTTGTTGGGGTCGGGGCAGCCAAAAACATTCAGTACTTC; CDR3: CASSDLVGVGAAKNIQYF
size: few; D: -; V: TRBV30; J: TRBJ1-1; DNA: TGTGCCGGGAGCCTTCCGGCCACTGAAGCTTTCTTT; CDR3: CAGSLPATEAFF
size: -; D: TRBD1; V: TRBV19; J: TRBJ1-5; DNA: TGTGCCAGTAGCACGACAGGGGCGCCATCGGATCAGCCCCAGCATTTT; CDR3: CASSTTGAPSDQPQHF
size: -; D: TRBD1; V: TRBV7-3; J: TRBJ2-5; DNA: TGTGCCAGCAGCCGAGGGACAGGGGAGACCCAGTACTTC; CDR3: CASSRGTGETQYF
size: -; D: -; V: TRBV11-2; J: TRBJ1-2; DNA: TGTGCCAGCAGCCACCCGGGACACCCATCTGGGGCGTATGGCTACACCTTC; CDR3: CASSHPGHPSGAYGYTF
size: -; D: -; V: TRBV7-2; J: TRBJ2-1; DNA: TGTGCCAGCAGCTTAGTCCGGCTTCACTTTGAGAATGAGCAGTTCTTC; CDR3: CASSLVRLHFENEQFF
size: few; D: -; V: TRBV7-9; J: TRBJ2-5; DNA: TGTGCCAGCAGCTTATACGGGACTCTCCAAGAGACCCAGTACTTC; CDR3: CASSLYGTLQETQYF
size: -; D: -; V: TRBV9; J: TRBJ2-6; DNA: TGTGCCAGCAGCGCCGACCCTATGAGCTCTGGGGCCAACGTCCTGACTTTC; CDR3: CASSADPMSSGANVLTF
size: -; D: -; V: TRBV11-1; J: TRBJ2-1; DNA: TGTGCCAGCAGCCGTTTTAACCTCGATGAGCAGTTCTTC; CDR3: CASSRFNLDEQFF
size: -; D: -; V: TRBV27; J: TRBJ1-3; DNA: TGTGCCAGCAGTCCCTCCAAGTTCTCTGGAAACACCATATATTTT; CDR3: CASSPSKFSGNTIYF
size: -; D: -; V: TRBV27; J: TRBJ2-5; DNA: TGTGCCAGCGGACCAGGGGCGGAGTGGGAGACCCAGTACTTC; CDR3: CASGPGAEWETQYF
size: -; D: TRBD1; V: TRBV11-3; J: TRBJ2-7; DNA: TGTGCCAGCAGCTTGAAGACAGGGGGCACCTACGAGCAGTACTTC; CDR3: CASSLKTGGTYEQYF
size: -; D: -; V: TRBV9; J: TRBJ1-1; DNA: TGTGCCAGCAGCGTAGGTGGGGGGCAGGATGAAGCTTTCTTT; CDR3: CASSVGGGQDEAFF
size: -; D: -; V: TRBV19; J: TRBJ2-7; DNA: TGTGCCAGTAGTATGGGATGGGAGCAGTACTTC; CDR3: CASSMGWEQYF
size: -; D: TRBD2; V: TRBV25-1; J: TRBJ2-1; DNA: TGTGCCAGCAGTGATCCGGCGGGGGGATACAATGAGCAGTTCTTC; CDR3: CASSDPAGGYNEQFF
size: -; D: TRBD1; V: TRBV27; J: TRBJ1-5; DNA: TGTGCCAGCAGCCCGCACGCCGGGACAGGGGCCTCTCAGCCCCAGCATTTT; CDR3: CASSPHAGTGASQPQHF
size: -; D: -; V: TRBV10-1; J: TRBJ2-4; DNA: TGCGCCAGGACCCCAGGGGGGAGTGGACCCGAAGCCAAAAACATTCAGTACTTC; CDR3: CARTPGGSGPEAKNIQYF